A single T cell receptor beta chain is shown here with its context. Its antigen remains unknown. Autoimmune disease history or systemic immunosuppression led to patients being barred. Per the germline V gene, CDR1 is MNHNY and CDR2 is SVGAGI (reference sequence). CDR3 length: 15 amino acids. Trimming left V 0 bases short and J 7 bases short, with 13 bases between. The data belong to a study of OX40 agonist ivuxolimab in advanced cancers. Study at large: Males comprised about 84% of the group, whose mean age was approximately 61 years (range 23 to 79). Study-level findings and limits: Determination of antigen specificity was not performed for the expanded peripheral T cells.

The protocol was immunoSEQ multiplex PCR, while the TCRdb copy is restricted to in-frame clones and leaves out a portion. The sample includes about 66,000 clones, more than 75% seen only once; the top ten take 0.55% to 0.85%. The gene calls are TRBV6-6 and TRBJ1-5; D is perhaps TRBD1 (5 bases). The sequence derives from an adult with an advanced solid tumor such as melanoma, head and neck, liver or kidney cancer. This specimen consisted of CD4+ or CD8+ T cells sorted from blood, obtained in a trial of the OX40 agonist ivuxolimab. The CDR3 DNA follows: TGTGCCAGCAGTTACTCGGGGCAGCGTCACCAGCCCCAGCATTTT. It is translated as CASSYSGQRHQPQHF.